The 20 T cell receptor beta chains listed next were all sequenced from one sample in a study of cytomegalovirus exposure and HLA in healthy donors. The primer mix had 60 Vbeta and 13 Jbeta primers. TCRdb's copy holds only in-frame clones and misses some; the assay was immunoSEQ multiplex PCR. The sample contains around 160,000 clones, around 67% of which appear only once. The source material was PBMCs. The origin of the receptors is a woman younger than 35 in good health and CMV-seropositive.

V usage is TRBV2 and J usage is TRBJ2-7; tentatively, D is TRBD2 (5 bases). V was trimmed by 4 bases and J by 2 bases, leaving 12 bases between them. Germline CDR1 reads SNHLY; CDR2 reads FYNNEI. The CDR3 sequence is 14 residues long. CDR3 in amino acids: CASSVSGLTYEQYF. Here the CDR3 DNA reads TGTGCCAGCAGTGTATCGGGGTTAACCTACGAGCAGTACTTC.

The V and J genes are TRBV27 and TRBJ1-2; a possible D gene is TRBD1 (5 bases). From germline, CDR1 is MNHEY and CDR2 SMNVEV (reference sequence). The ends were cut back, 5 bases at V and 7 bases at J, with 11 bases in the middle. The CDR3 is 12 residues long. CDR3 sequence: CASSPWQGGYTF. The CDR3 DNA reads TGTGCCAGCAGTCCCTGGCAGGGTGGCTACACCTTC.

The chain recombines TRBV7-3 with TRBJ2-2, with TRBD2 matching 13 bases. J lost 6 bases, V lost 5 bases, and 6 bases had no gene match. The CDR3 loop spans 16 amino acids. CDR1 is SGHTA and CDR2 is FQGTGA in the germline V gene. CDR3 nucleotides: TGTGCCAGCAGCCTCGGGACTAGCGGGATCTCCGGGGAGCTGTTTTTT. Amino acids: CASSLGTSGISGELFF.

The chain links TRBV11-3 to TRBJ2-7; maybe TRBD2 (5 bases). The ends were cut back, 0 bases at V and 6 bases at J, with 9 bases in the middle. The CDR3 totals 13 residues. The germline CDR1 and CDR2 sequences are SGHNT and YENEEA. The chain's CDR3 is CASSLDPGTEQYF. As DNA, the CDR3 is TGTGCCAGCAGCTTAGATCCGGGAACCGAGCAGTACTTC.

The chain links TRBV6-1 to TRBJ2-7; 7 bases align to TRBD1. CDR1 is MNHNS, CDR2 SASEGT, per germline. The CDR3 has 18 residues. The V segment lost 0 bases and the J segment 4 bases; nucleotides outside the gene matches: 15. The CDR3 protein is CASSEAPNRQGLQYEQYF. The CDR3, as DNA: TGTGCCAGCAGTGAAGCGCCGAACAGACAGGGTTTGCAATACGAGCAGTACTTC.

The chain carries TRBV18 and TRBJ2-5; D is perhaps TRBD2 (5 bases). Trimming removed 2 bases from V and 2 bases from J, with 12 bases in between. The V gene's germline CDR1 is KGHSH and CDR2 LQKENI. The CDR3 consists of 15 residues. CDR3 amino acids: CASSPNSGGQETQYF. The CDR3 nucleotides read TGTGCCAGCTCACCAAATTCAGGAGGACAAGAGACCCAGTACTTC. The full variable domain, with the rest looked up from reference TRBV18 and TRBJ2-5, is NAGVMQNPRHLVRRRGQEARLRCSPMKGHSHVYWYRQLPEEGLKFMVYLQKENIIDESGMPKERFSAEFPKEGPSILRIQQVVRGDSAAYFCASSPNSGGQETQYFGPGTRLLVL.

The chain combines TRBV15 with TRBJ1-5; D ambiguous. Trimming removed 2 bases from V and 3 bases from J, with 26 bases in between. Germline V CDR1 and CDR2: LNHNV, YYDKDF (reference sequence). This CDR3 region has 20 residues. CDR3 sequence (DNA): TGTGCCACCAGCAGATTTTCAGACTTCCTACGCGGAAACACCAATCAGCCCCAGCATTTT. It encodes CATSRFSDFLRGNTNQPQHF.

The chain employs TRBV10-2 and TRBJ2-7; a weak D match, TRBD2 (6 bases). The length of the CDR3 is 14 residues. V dropped 6 bases and J dropped 7 bases, with 19 bases sitting between them. Germline-derived CDR1 and CDR2 are WSHSY and SAAADI. CDR3 nucleotides: TGCGCCAGCAGGGAGGGTGGCAGGGCGAGGGAGCAGTACTTC. Protein product: CASREGGRAREQYF.

J is TRBJ2-1 and V is TRBV7-9; 12 bases are shared with TRBD2. The CDR3 spans 15 residues. V dropped 5 bases and J dropped 7; count of bases not matched to a gene: 6. From germline, CDR1 is SEHNR and CDR2 FQNEAQ (reference sequence). CDR3 protein: CASSRTGLAGNEQFF. DNA for the CDR3: TGTGCCAGCAGCCGAACGGGACTAGCGGGTAATGAGCAGTTCTTC.

J is TRBJ1-2 and V is TRBV28, with 9 bases fitting TRBD1. V was clipped by 2 bases and J by 3 bases; unmatched bases: 10. The CDR3 has 17 amino acids. The V gene's germline CDR1 is MDHEN and CDR2 SYDVKM. The CDR3 nucleotides read TGTGCCAGCAGTTTACCGGGGACAGGGTGGTTCCACTATGGCTACACCTTC. Residues: CASSLPGTGWFHYGYTF.

This chain joins TRBV6-6 and TRBJ1-5; D is undetermined. Germline assignment: CDR1 MNHNY and CDR2 SVGAGI (reference sequence). The V end was cut by 5 bases, the J end by 7 bases, with 18 bases between. CDR3 length: 15 amino acids. CDR3 loop: CASSLLGRGGQPQHF. The DNA of the CDR3 is TGTGCCAGCAGTCTCCTAGGCCGTGGTGGACAGCCCCAGCATTTT.

The chain employs TRBV28 and TRBJ1-4, with 9 bases matching TRBD1. The CDR3 extends over 14 amino acids. Trimming cost V 3 bases and J 7 bases; bases outside gene matches: 3. Germline CDR1 reads MDHEN; CDR2 reads SYDVKM. CDR3 sequence reads: CASSFMTGGEKLFF. The CDR3 coding sequence is TGTGCCAGCAGTTTTATGACAGGGGGTGAAAAACTGTTTTTT. The variable domain in full, completed from reference TRBV28 and TRBJ1-4, reads DVKVTQSSRYLVKRTGEKVFLECVQDMDHENMFWYRQDPGLGLRLIYFSYDVKMKEKGDIPEGYSVSREKKERFSLILESASTNQTSMYLCASSFMTGGEKLFFGSGTQLSVL.

The chain uses TRBV5-4 and TRBJ1-1, with D perhaps matching TRBD1 (5 bases). V was clipped by 0 bases and J by 0 bases, with 9 bases between them. Germline assignment: CDR1 SGHNT and CDR2 YYREEE (reference sequence). This CDR3 is built from 15 residues. The CDR3 loop is CASSLDPGMNTEAFF. CDR3 in DNA: TGTGCCAGCAGCTTGGATCCAGGGATGAACACTGAAGCTTTCTTT.

The chain joins TRBV27 to TRBJ2-1; no definite D call. The CDR3 totals 15 residues. V lost 3 bases and J lost 4, with 13 bases in between. Germline V gives CDR1 MNHEY, CDR2 SMNVEV (reference sequence). CDR3 nucleotides: TGTGCCAGCAGTTTGTCGGAGTATCGGTACAATGAGCAGTTCTTC. Translated: CASSLSEYRYNEQFF.

This chain joins TRBV4-2 and TRBJ2-7, with D perhaps TRBD2 (7 bases). Germline V gives CDR1 LGHNA, CDR2 YNFKEQ. Trimming stripped 6 bases from V and 2 bases from J, with 17 bases between. This CDR3 contains 15 residues. The CDR3 DNA sequence: TGTGCCAGCAGTCAGGGAGGGACAACAACCTACGAGCAGTACTTC. It codes for CASSQGGTTTYEQYF.

This clone was picked up one time. The chain carries TRBV5-8 and TRBJ2-5; 12 nucleotides match TRBD2. The CDR3 covers 16 residues. The V gene end was trimmed by 7 bases and the J gene end by 5 bases; junction bases not matched to a gene: 12. CDR1 and CDR2 from the germline V gene are SGHTS and YDEGEE. The CDR3 DNA is TGTGCCAGCCGCCGACTAGCGGGAGACGGTTGGGAGACCCAGTACTTC. Translating it yields CASRRLAGDGWETQYF. The complete variable domain, with remaining parts taken from reference TRBV5-8 and TRBJ2-5, reads EAGVTQSPTHLIKTRGQQATLRCSPISGHTSVYWYQQALGLGLQFLLWYDEGEERNRGNFPPRFSGRQFPNYSSELNVNALELEDSALYLCASRRLAGDGWETQYFGPGTRLLVL.

The chain joins TRBV28 to TRBJ2-7; D might be TRBD2 (6 bases). CDR1 MDHEN and CDR2 SYDVKM come from the germline V gene. The V end lost 3 bases, the J end lost 2 bases, and 11 bases lay between the germline ends. The CDR3 consists of 14 residues. Here the CDR3 reads CASSFGGSPYEQYF. CDR3 nucleotide sequence: TGTGCCAGCAGTTTTGGGGGGAGCCCCTACGAGCAGTACTTC.

This rearrangement joins TRBV10-3 to TRBJ2-1, with TRBD2 matching over 11 bases. Germline V gives CDR1 ENHRY, CDR2 SYGVKD. The J segment lost 7 bases and the V segment lost 6 bases, leaving 2 bases of the junction unmatched. The CDR3 runs 13 residues. CDR3: CAIRLAGENEQFF. The CDR3 DNA sequence: TGTGCCATCAGACTAGCGGGAGAGAATGAGCAGTTCTTC.

V is TRBV30 and J is TRBJ1-2; 11 nucleotides line up with TRBD1. Germline CDR1 GTSNPN, CDR2 SVGIG (reference sequence). This CDR3 spans 14 amino acids. The trim removed 2 bases at V and 8 bases at J, leaving 7 bases unmatched. CDR3 coding DNA: TGTGCCTGGAGTAAGGGACAGGGGGAAAGGGGCTACACCTTC. It specifies CAWSKGQGERGYTF.

The chain employs TRBV19 and TRBJ2-5; D gene ambiguous. The J call may be incorrect, as the DNA end agrees better with TRBJ2-7. The germline CDR1 and CDR2 sequences are LNHDA and SQIVND (reference sequence). This CDR3 comprises 12 residues. CDR3 protein: CASSIGTSEQYF. The CDR3, as DNA: TGTGCCAGTAGTATAGGTACGAGCGAGCAGTACTTC.